This entry features one T cell receptor (beta chain) sequence. The antigen remains unidentified. The source of the sample is a study of cytomegalovirus exposure and HLA in healthy donors. Study results and caveats: Most of the TCR beta V segments (in an earlier analysis) were productive either about 90% or about 30% of the time. A link between a missense DCLRE1C variant and TCR beta V- and J-gene trimming emerged from a later analysis.

The PCR contained 60 Vbeta and 13 Jbeta primers. Repertoires were generated with immunoSEQ multiplex PCR, while TCRdb's copy carries only in-frame clones and drops some. Of about 130,000 clones listed, approximately 80% are singletons. Germline V lookup: CDR1 LGHNA, CDR2 YSLEER. V was pared by 0 bases and J by 4 bases, with 12 bases between. The CDR3 covers 15 residues. Sequencing used PBMCs. This TCR was sampled from a man in his forties in good health and CMV-seronegative. The V gene is TRBV4-3, the J gene TRBJ1-2; D ambiguous. CDR3 in DNA: TGCGCCAGCAGCCAAGAGGGCCTTCCCCCCTATGGCTACACCTTC. Translation gives CASSQEGLPPYGYTF.